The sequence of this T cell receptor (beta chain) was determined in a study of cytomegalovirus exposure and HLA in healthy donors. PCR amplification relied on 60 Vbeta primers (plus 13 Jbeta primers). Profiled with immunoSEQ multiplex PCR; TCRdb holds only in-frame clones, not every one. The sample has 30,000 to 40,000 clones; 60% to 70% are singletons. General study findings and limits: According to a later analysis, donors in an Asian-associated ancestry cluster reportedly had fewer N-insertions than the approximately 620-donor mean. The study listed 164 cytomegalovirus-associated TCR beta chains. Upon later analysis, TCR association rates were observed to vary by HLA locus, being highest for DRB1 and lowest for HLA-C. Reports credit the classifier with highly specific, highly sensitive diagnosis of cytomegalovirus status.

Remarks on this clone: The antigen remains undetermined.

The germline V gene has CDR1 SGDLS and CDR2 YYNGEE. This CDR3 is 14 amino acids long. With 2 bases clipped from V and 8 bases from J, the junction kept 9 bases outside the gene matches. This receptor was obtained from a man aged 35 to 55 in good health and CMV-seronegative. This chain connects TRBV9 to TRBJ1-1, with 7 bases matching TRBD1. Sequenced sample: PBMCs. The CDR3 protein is CASSVDDREKEAFF. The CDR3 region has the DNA TGTGCCAGCAGCGTCGATGACAGGGAGAAGGAAGCTTTCTTT.